This TCR beta chain was captured in a study of blood T cell repertoires in COVID-19. Study-wide background: COVID-19 samples, acute and convalescent, were from the United States, Italy and Spain. PBMCs, B-cell-depleted T cells, or T cells were the source of the cDNA or gDNA that made up the material.

The V gene lost 3 bases and the J gene lost 0 bases, with 12 bases spanning the gap. Germline assignment: CDR1 LNHDA and CDR2 SQIVND (reference sequence). The CDR3 runs 16 residues. In the original analysis: Estimation of nucleated cell counts was performed using reference gene primer amplification. Measured with immunoSEQ multiplex PCR; TCRdb has only the in-frame clones, and not every one. V and J calls and clone size are those listed in that table; D and trimming were worked out from the DNA. Among over 100,000 clones listed, 90% were seen once. The rearrangement links TRBV19 to TRBJ2-4, with a possible D match to TRBD1 (5 bases). Sequenced input: peripheral blood. This sequence was found in a human donor in a cohort sampled during active COVID-19. The CDR3 sequence: CASSMVDRPAKNIQYF. CDR3 bases: TGTGCCAGTAGTATGGTTGACAGACCAGCCAAAAACATTCAGTACTTC. The full variable domain, completed using reference TRBV19 and TRBJ2-4, is DGGITQSPKYLFRKEGQNVTLSCEQNLNHDAMYWYRQDPGQGLRLIYYSQIVNDFQKGDIAEGYSVSREKKESFPLTVTSAQKNPTAFYLCASSMVDRPAKNIQYFGAGTRLSVL.